Listed here are 5 T cell receptor beta chains from one sample, sequenced in a study of T cell responses to AZD1222 COVID-19 vaccine. Some clones are missing from TCRdb's copy, which holds only in-frame ones; the method was immunoSEQ multiplex PCR. The repertoire holds around 150,000 clones, with roughly 90% as singletons. The sample in question was peripheral blood, obtained 28 days after the second AZD1222 dose. These receptors were obtained from an adult who received the AZD1222 COVID-19 vaccine.

The chain uses TRBV14 and TRBJ1-2; D gene uncertain. This CDR3 region has 13 residues. Germline values: CDR1 SGHDN, CDR2 FVKESK. With 0 bases removed from V and 4 bases from J, the gap between germline ends came to 6 bases. The CDR3: CASSQDHLYGYTF. In DNA form, the CDR3 reads TGTGCCAGCAGCCAAGATCACCTCTATGGCTACACCTTC.

The J gene is TRBJ1-6, the V gene TRBV12-5; 10 nucleotides align to TRBD1. Germline values: CDR1 LGHNT, CDR2 FRNRAP. The CDR3 contains 14 residues. The V and J ends lost 5 bases and 10 bases, in that order; junction bases with no gene match: 5. CDR3 sequence: CASGLGTGESPLHF. DNA of the CDR3: TGTGCTAGTGGTCTCGGGACAGGGGAATCACCCCTCCACTTT. Full variable domain (missing parts from reference TRBV12-5 and TRBJ1-6): DARVTQTPRHKVTEMGQEVTMRCQPILGHNTVFWYRQTMMQGLELLAYFRNRAPLDDSGMPKDRFSAEMPDATLATLKIQPSEPRDSAVYFCASGLGTGESPLHFGNGTRLTVT.

This clone has just one count. This chain joins TRBV5-5 and TRBJ2-3; 12 nucleotides agree with TRBD2. With 0 bases clipped from V and 3 bases from J, the junction kept 2 bases outside the gene matches. This CDR3 contains 16 residues. The germline V gene has CDR1 SGHKS and CDR2 YYEKEE (reference sequence). In nucleotides, the CDR3 is TGTGCCAGCAGCTTGGGTACTAGCGGGAGGACAGATACGCAGTATTTT. Protein sequence: CASSLGTSGRTDTQYF. The full variable domain, its missing parts supplied by reference TRBV5-5 and TRBJ2-3, is DAGVTQSPTHLIKTRGQQVTLRCSPISGHKSVSWYQQVLGQGPQFIFQYYEKEERGRGNFPDRFSARQFPNYSSELNVNALLLGDSALYLCASSLGTSGRTDTQYFGPGTRLTVL.

This chain connects TRBV2 to TRBJ2-1; D unresolved. The V end was cut by 8 bases, the J end by 0 bases, with 11 bases between. The CDR3 runs 14 residues. In germline, CDR1 is SNHLY, CDR2 FYNNEI. CDR3 nucleotide sequence: TGTGCCAGCTGCACGGGTCTCTCCTACAATGAGCAGTTCTTC. Translation: CASCTGLSYNEQFF.

DNA of the CDR3: TGTGCCAGCAGCTCTGTTGCAACTAATGAAAAACTGTTTTTT. Translation gives CASSSVATNEKLFF. This chain joins TRBV21-1 and TRBJ1-4. TRBV21-1 is listed as a pseudogene. The CDR3 sequence is 14 residues long.